These T cell receptor beta chains were read from a single sample in a study of OX40 agonist ivuxolimab in advanced cancers. Only in-frame clones appear in the TCRdb table, and some are missing; sequencing was by immunoSEQ multiplex PCR. The sample lists tens of thousands of clones, over 80% occurring once. This specimen was CD4+ or CD8+ T cells sorted from blood, taken in a trial of the OX40 agonist ivuxolimab. All receptors derive from an adult with an advanced solid tumor such as melanoma, head and neck, liver or kidney cancer. CDR3s include the opening cysteine and the closing phenylalanine or tryptophan.

J: TRBJ1-5; V: TRBV4-2; CDR3: CASSQELAPRPQHF
J: TRBJ2-2; V: TRBV6-6; CDR3: CASRVGRAGTGELFF
J: TRBJ2-5; V: TRBV14; CDR3: CASSQGSRRSQETQYF
J: TRBJ1-6; V: TRBV5-1; CDR3: CASSLRAWDSNSPLHF
J: TRBJ2-1; V: TRBV5-1; CDR3: CASSLELAGYNEQFF
J: TRBJ1-1; V: TRBV19; CDR3: CASSISPGPLEAFF
J: TRBJ2-7; V: TRBV5-1; CDR3: CASSLGRNYEQYF
J: TRBJ1-4; V: TRBV30; CDR3: CAWSGQGGEKLFF
J: TRBJ1-2; V: TRBV5-1; CDR3: CASSRGGDYGYTF
J: TRBJ2-3; V: TRBV7-8; CDR3: CASSQPPGQGATDTQYF
J: TRBJ2-3; V: TRBV19; CDR3: CASSARLAGGPTDTQYF
J: TRBJ2-3; V: TRBV29-1; CDR3: CSVSDRTRTDTQYF
J: TRBJ2-2; V: TRBV5-1; CDR3: CASSHGSVDTGELFF
J: TRBJ2-5; V: TRBV5-4; CDR3: CASSRSPGQGSQETQYF
J: TRBJ1-5; V: TRBV10-1; CDR3: CASSEQVGQPQHF
J: TRBJ2-3; V: TRBV12-5; CDR3: CASGLGPRRGHTDTQYF
J: TRBJ1-6; V: TRBV5-6; CDR3: CASSDRGSNSPLHF
J: TRBJ2-2; V: TRBV6-1; CDR3: CASSGGRNTGELFF
J: TRBJ1-2; V: TRBV27; CDR3: CASSLQGGGYGYTF
J: TRBJ2-5; V: TRBV7-9; CDR3: CASSSRNQGYQETQYF
J: TRBJ2-2; V: TRBV6-5; CDR3: CASKQGKNTGELFF
J: TRBJ1-6; V: TRBV7-8; CDR3: CASSGRLSSYNSPLHF
J: TRBJ2-1; V: TRBV9; CDR3: CASSSRSSGNNEQFF
J: TRBJ2-6; V: TRBV27; CDR3: CASSLSATVGSGANVLTF
J: TRBJ1-3; V: TRBV28; CDR3: CASIPTGSYQNTIYF
J: TRBJ2-7; V: TRBV30; CDR3: CGMSQGALAEQYF
J: TRBJ1-3; V: TRBV18; CDR3: CASSPILGPSSGNTIYF
J: TRBJ2-5; V: TRBV6-1; CDR3: CASSDDWGRQETQYF
J: TRBJ1-1; V: TRBV5-1; CDR3: CASSLRTQGANTEAFF
J: TRBJ1-5; V: TRBV28; CDR3: CASSSSDISNQPQHF